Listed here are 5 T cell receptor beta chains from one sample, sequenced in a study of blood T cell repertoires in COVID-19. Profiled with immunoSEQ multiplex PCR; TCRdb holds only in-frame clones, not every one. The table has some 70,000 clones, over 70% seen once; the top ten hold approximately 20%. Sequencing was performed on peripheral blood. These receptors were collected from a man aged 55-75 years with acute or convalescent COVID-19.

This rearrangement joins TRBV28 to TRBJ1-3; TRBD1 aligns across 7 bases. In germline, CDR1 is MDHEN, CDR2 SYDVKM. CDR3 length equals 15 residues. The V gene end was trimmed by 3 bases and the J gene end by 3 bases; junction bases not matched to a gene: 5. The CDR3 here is CASSLQGVYGNTIYF. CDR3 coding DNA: TGTGCCAGCAGTTTGCAGGGGGTGTATGGAAACACCATATATTTT.

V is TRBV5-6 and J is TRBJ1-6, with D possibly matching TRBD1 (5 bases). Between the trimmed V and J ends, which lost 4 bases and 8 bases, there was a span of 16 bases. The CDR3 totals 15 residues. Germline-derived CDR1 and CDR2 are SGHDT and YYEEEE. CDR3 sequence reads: CASSPTWRGDSPLHF. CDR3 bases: TGTGCCAGCAGCCCAACCTGGAGGGGCGATTCACCCCTCCACTTT. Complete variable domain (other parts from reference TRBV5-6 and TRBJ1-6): DAGVTQSPTHLIKTRGQQVTLRCSPKSGHDTVSWYQQALGQGPQFIFQYYEEEERQRGNFPDRFSGHQFPNYSSELNVNALLLGDSALYLCASSPTWRGDSPLHFGNGTRLTVT.

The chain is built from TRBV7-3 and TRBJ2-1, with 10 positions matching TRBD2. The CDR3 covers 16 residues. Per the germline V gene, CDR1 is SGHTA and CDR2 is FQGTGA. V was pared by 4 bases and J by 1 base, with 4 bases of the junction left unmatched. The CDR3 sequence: CASSSASGRSYNEQFF. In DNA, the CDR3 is TGTGCCAGCAGCTCAGCTAGCGGGAGATCCTACAATGAGCAGTTCTTC.

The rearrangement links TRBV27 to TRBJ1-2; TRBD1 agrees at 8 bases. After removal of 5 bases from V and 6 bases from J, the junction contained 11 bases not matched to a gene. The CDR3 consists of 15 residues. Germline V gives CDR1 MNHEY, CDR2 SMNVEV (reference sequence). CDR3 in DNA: TGTGCCAGCAGTACCGGACAGGGCCGGTTGGATGGCTACACCTTC. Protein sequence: CASSTGQGRLDGYTF.

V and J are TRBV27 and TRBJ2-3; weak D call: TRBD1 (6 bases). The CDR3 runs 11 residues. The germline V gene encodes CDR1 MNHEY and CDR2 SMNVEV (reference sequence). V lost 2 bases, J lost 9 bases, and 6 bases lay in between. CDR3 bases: TGTGCCAGCAGTTTACAGGGGACGCAGTATTTT. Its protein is CASSLQGTQYF.